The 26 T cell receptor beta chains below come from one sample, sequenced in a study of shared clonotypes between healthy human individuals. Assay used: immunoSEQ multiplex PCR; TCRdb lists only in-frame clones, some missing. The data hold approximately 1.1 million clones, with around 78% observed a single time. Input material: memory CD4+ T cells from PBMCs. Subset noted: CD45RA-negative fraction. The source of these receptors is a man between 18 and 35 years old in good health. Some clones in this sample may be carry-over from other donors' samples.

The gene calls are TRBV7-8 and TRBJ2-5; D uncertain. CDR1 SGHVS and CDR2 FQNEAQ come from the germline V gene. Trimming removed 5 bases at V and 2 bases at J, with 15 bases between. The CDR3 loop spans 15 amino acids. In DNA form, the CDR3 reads TGTGCCAGCAGCGACCCTTACAGAGCTCAAGAGACCCAGTACTTC. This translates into CASSDPYRAQETQYF.

The CDR3 region has the DNA TGTGCCAGCAGCTTGCTTAGTGGGGCCTCTCACACCGGGGAGCTGTTTTTT. As protein: CASSLLSGASHTGELFF. This rearrangement joins TRBV7-2 to TRBJ2-2, with a weak D call TRBD1 (5 bases). V was shortened by 3 bases and J by 3 bases, with 17 bases between the two germline ends. The CDR3 contains 17 residues. The germline gives CDR1 SGHTA, CDR2 FQGNSA.

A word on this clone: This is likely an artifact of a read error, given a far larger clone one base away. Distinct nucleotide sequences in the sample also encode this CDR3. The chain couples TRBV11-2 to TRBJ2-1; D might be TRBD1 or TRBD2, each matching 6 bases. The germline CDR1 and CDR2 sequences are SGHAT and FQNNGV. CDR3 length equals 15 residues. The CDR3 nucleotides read TGTGCCAGCAGCTTAGACGGGGGCGCCTACAATGAACAGTTCTTC. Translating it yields CASSLDGGAYNEQFF. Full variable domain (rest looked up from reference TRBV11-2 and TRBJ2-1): EAGVAQSPRYKIIEKRQSVAFWCNPISGHATLYWYQQILGQGPKLLIQFQNNGVVDDSQLPKDRFSAERLKGVDSTLKIQPAKLEDSAVYLCASSLDGGAYNEQFFGPGTRLTVL.

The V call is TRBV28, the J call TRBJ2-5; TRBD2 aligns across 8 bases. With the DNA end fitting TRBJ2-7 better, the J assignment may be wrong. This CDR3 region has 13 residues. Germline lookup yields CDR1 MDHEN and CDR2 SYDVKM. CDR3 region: CASSSWTSSEQYF. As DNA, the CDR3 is TGTGCCAGCAGCTCGTGGACTAGCTCCGAGCAGTACTTC.

This chain's CDR3 is CASSLPRDGETQYF. CDR3 sequence (DNA): TGTGCCAGCAGCCTCCCCCGGGACGGGGAGACCCAGTACTTC. The chain is built from TRBV11-2 and TRBJ2-5; either TRBD1 or TRBD2 may supply D (5 bases each). Trimming pared 5 bases from V and 5 bases from J, leaving 15 bases between. Per the germline V gene, CDR1 is SGHAT and CDR2 is FQNNGV. CDR3 length equals 14 residues.

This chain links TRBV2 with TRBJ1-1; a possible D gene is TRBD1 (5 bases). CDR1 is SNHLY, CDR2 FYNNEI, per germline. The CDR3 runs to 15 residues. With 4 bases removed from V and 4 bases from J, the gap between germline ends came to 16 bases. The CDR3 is CASSARGPPGTEAFF. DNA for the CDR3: TGTGCCAGCAGTGCAAGGGGCCCCCCGGGCACTGAAGCTTTCTTT.

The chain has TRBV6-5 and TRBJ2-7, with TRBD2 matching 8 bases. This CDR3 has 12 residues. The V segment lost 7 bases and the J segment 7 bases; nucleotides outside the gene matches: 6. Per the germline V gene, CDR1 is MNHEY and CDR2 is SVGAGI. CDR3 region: CASTGTSGEQYF. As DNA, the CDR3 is TGTGCCAGCACCGGGACTAGTGGGGAGCAGTACTTC.

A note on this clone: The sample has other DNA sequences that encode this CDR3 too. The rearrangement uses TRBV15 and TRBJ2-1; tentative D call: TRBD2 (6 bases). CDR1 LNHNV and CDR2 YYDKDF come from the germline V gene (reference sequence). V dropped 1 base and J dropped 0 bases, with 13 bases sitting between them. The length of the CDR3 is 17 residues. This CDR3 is CATSRGGAGSSYNEQFF. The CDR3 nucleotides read TGTGCCACCAGCAGAGGCGGGGCGGGAAGCTCCTACAATGAGCAGTTCTTC.

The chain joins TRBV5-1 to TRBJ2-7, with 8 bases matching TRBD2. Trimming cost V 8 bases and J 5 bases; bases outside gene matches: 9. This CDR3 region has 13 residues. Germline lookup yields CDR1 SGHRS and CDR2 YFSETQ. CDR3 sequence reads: CARGPAGAHEQYF. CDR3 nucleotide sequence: TGCGCCAGGGGACCAGCGGGAGCCCACGAGCAGTACTTC.

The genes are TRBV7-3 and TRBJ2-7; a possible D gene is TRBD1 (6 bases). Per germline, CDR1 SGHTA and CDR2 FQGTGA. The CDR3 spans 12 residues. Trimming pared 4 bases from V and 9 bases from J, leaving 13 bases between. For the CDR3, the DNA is TGTGCCAGCAGCTCCCCGGACAGCAGGCAGTACTTC. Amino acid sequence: CASSSPDSRQYF.

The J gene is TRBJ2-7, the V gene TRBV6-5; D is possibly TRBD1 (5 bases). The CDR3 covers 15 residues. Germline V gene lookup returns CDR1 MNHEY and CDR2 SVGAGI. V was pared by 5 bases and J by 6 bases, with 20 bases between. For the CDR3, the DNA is TGTGCCAGCAGTCCCTCAGGGTCTACCTTGATCGAGCAGTACTTC. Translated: CASSPSGSTLIEQYF.

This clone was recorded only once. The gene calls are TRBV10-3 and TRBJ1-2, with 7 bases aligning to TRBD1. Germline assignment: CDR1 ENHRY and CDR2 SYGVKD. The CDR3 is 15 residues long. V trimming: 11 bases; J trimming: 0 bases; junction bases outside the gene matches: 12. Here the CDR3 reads CASRPGTVTNYGYTF. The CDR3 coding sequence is TGTGCCTCCAGGCCTGGGACAGTGACTAACTATGGCTACACCTTC.

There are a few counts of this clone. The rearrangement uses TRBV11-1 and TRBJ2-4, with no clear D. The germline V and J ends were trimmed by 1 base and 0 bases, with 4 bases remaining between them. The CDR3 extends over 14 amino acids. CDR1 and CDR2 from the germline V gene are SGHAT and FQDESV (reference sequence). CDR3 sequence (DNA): TGTGCCAGCAGCTTAGGGGGAGCCAAAAACATTCAGTACTTC. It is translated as CASSLGGAKNIQYF.

The CDR3 DNA sequence: TGTGCCAGAGGGGACCCAGCTAATGAAAAACTGTTTTTT. It specifies CARGDPANEKLFF. The gene calls are TRBV2 and TRBJ1-4, with a weak D call TRBD1 (5 bases). CDR3 length: 13 amino acids. Germline CDR1 SNHLY, CDR2 FYNNEI. Trimming took off 9 bases at V and 3 bases at J, with 11 bases between the two ends.

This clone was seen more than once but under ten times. This chain's CDR3 is CASSYAGSGSYNEQFF. The CDR3 DNA reads TGTGCCAGCAGTTACGCCGGTAGCGGGAGCTACAATGAGCAGTTCTTC. The chain has TRBV6-5 and TRBJ2-1; 9 nucleotides align to TRBD2. The CDR3 loop spans 16 amino acids. Unmatched junction bases numbered 5, after V lost 2 bases and J lost 3 bases. Germline assignment: CDR1 MNHEY and CDR2 SVGAGI.

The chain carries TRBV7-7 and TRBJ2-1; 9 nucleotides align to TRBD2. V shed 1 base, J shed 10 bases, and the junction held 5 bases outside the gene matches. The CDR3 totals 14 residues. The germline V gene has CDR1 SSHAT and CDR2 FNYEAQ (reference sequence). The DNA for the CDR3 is TGTGCCAGCAGCTTAGGGATAGCGGGGGCGGAGCAGTTCTTC. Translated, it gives CASSLGIAGAEQFF.

CDR3 in amino acids: CASSLSRRNTEAFF. In DNA, the CDR3 is TGTGCCAGCAGTTTGTCCAGGAGGAACACTGAAGCTTTCTTT. The chain joins TRBV28 to TRBJ1-1; D call uncertain. Trimming pared 3 bases from V and 1 base from J, leaving 9 bases between. CDR3 length: 14 residues. CDR1 and CDR2 from the germline V gene are MDHEN and SYDVKM.

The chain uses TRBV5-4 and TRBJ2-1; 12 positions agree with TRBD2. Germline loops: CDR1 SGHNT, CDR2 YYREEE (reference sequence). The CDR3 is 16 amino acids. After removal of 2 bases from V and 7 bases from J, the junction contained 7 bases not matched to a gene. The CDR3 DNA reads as TGTGCCAGCAGCTTCGAAGCGACTAGCGGGAGTAATGAGCAGTTCTTC. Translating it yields CASSFEATSGSNEQFF.

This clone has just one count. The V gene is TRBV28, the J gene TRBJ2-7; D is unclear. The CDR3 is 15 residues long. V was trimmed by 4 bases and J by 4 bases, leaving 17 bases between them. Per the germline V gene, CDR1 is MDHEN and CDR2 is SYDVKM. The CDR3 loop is CASSWATTGGYEQYF. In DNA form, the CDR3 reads TGTGCCAGCAGTTGGGCGACAACGGGTGGGTACGAGCAGTACTTC.

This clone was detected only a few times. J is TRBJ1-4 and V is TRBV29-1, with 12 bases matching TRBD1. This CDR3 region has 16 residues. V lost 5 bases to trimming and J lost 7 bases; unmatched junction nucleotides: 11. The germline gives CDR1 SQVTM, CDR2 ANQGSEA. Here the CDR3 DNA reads TGCAGCGTTTCGAGCGGGACAGGGGGCTGGGGTGAAAAACTGTTTTTT. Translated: CSVSSGTGGWGEKLFF.

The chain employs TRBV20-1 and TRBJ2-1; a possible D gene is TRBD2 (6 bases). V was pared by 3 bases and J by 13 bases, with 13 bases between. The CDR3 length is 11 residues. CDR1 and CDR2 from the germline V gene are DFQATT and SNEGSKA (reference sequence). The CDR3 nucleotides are TGCAGTGCTAGGGGGAGGTGGTTTCAGTTCTTC. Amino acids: CSARGRWFQFF.

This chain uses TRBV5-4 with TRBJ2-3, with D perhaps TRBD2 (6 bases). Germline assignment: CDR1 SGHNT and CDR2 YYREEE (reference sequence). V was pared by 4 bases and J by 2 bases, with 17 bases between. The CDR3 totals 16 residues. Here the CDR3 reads CASSATLAPATDTQYF. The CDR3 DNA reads TGTGCCAGCAGCGCTACCCTAGCGCCCGCCACAGATACGCAGTATTTT.

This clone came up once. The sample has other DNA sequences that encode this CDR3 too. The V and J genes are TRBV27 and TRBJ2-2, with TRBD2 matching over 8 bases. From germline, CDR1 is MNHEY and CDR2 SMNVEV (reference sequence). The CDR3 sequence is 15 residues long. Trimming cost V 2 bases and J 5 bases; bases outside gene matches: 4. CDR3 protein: CASSLRAGVTGELFF. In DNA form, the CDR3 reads TGTGCCAGCAGTTTAAGAGCGGGAGTTACCGGGGAGCTGTTTTTT.

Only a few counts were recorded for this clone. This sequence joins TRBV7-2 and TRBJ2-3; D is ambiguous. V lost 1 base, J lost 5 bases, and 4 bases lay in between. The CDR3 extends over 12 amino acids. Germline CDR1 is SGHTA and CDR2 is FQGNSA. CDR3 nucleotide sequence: TGTGCCAGCAGCTTAGTGATAGATACGCAGTATTTT. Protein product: CASSLVIDTQYF.

CDR3 amino acids: CASSSTPGTGYEQYF. In DNA form, the CDR3 reads TGTGCCAGCAGCTCTACCCCCGGGACAGGGTACGAGCAGTACTTC. V is TRBV5-6 and J is TRBJ2-7; 9 positions agree with TRBD1. Germline CDR1 SGHDT, CDR2 YYEEEE. This CDR3 region has 15 residues. The V gene end was trimmed by 3 bases and the J gene end by 4 bases; junction bases not matched to a gene: 8.

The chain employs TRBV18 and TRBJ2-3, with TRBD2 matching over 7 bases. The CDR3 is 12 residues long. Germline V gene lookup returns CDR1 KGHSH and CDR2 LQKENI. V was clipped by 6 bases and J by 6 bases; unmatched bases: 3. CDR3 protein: CASSSGTDTQYF. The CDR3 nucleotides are TGTGCCAGCTCGAGCGGGACGGATACGCAGTATTTT.